This record covers a single T cell receptor (beta chain). The PCR used 60 Vbeta and 13 Jbeta primers. Sequencing was performed with immunoSEQ multiplex PCR; in TCRdb, only in-frame clones are kept and a portion is missing. In the table there are around 140,000 clones, approximately 80% of which are singletons. The V and J ends lost 6 bases and 5 bases, in that order; junction bases with no gene match: 6. This CDR3 is built from 14 residues. Germline CDR1 reads SNHLY; CDR2 reads FYNNEI. The data are from a study of cytomegalovirus exposure and HLA in healthy donors. The sample comprised PBMCs. This TCR was sampled from a man aged 40-49 years in good health and CMV-seronegative. V usage is TRBV2 and J usage is TRBJ2-1, with TRBD1 identical over 8 bases. The CDR3 coding sequence is TGTGCCAGCAGGACAGGGGACCGGGACAATGAGCAGTTCTTC. Residues: CASRTGDRDNEQFF.